The TCR beta chain under discussion was sequenced for a study of beta chain features in type 1 diabetes. General study findings and limits: The study found moderately but significantly shorter TCRB CDR3s in all four CD4+ subsets of Type 1 diabetes patients. The study found fewer insertions and more deletions at VDJ junctions in type 1 diabetes patients.

The V end lost 6 bases, the J end lost 10 bases, and 25 bases lay between the germline ends. Germline assignment: CDR1 SQVTM and CDR2 ANQGSEA. The CDR3 totals 15 residues. This clone was recorded a few times. Its antigen is as yet unknown. Isolated RNA was reverse transcribed in full, so expressed TCRB transcripts were sequenced. Some clones are missing from TCRdb's copy, which holds only in-frame ones; the method was immunoSEQ multiplex PCR. This sample has hundreds of thousands of clones, with more than 13% found just once. The gene calls are TRBV29-1 and TRBJ2-1, with D maybe TRBD1 (5 bases). The origin of this receptor is a man aged 18 to 30 with type 1 diabetes. What was sequenced was naive CD4+ T cells from blood. The CDR3 nucleotides read TGCAGCGTCTCCAGGGCAGGGATGGGGTACGGGGAGCAGTTCTTC. This sequence encodes CSVSRAGMGYGEQFF.